This T cell receptor (beta chain) was sequenced during a study of shared clonotypes between healthy human individuals. Study overall: The composition of the donors was a couple of women and a few men aged 18 to 49.

Study-wide results and caveats: Memory subsets had estimated richness that was generally smaller than that of naive subsets.

Adult donors, all healthy and HIV-negative, had no recent acute infections or vaccinations. Every immunoSEQ plate was one replicate of a subset's evenly spread DNA. The method was immunoSEQ multiplex PCR; TCRdb's version includes in-frame clones alone and lacks a portion of them. The sample lists 180,000 or so clones, 85% to 95% occurring once. This clone occurred once. No antigen is known for it. Germline V lookup: CDR1 MNHEY, CDR2 SMNVEV (reference sequence). V was trimmed by 6 bases and J by 2 bases, leaving 8 bases between them. The CDR3 is made up of 13 amino acids. The sequence derives from a woman in her twenties or thirties in good health. The V call is TRBV27, the J call TRBJ2-1; tentative D call: TRBD1 (6 bases). Sequences were obtained from naive CD4+ T cells sorted from blood. Subset meaning: CD45RA+ positively selected. CDR3 nucleotides: TGTGCCAGCAGAGGGGACACCTACAATGAGCAGTTCTTC. Translation gives CASRGDTYNEQFF.